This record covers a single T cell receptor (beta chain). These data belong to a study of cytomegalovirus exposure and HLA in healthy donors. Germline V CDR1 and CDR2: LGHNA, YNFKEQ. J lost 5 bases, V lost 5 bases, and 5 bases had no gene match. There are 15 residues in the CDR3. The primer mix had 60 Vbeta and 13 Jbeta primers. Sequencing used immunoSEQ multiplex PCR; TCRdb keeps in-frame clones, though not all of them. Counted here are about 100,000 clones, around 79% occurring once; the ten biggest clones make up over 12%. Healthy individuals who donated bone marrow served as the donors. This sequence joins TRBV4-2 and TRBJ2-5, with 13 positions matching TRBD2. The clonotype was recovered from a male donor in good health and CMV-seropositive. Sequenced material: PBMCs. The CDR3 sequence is CASSLTSGGIETQYF. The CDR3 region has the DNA TGTGCCAGCAGCTTGACTAGCGGGGGGATTGAGACCCAGTACTTC.